This entry describes one TCR beta chain. The protocol was immunoSEQ multiplex PCR, while the TCRdb copy is restricted to in-frame clones and leaves out a portion. The sample consists of about 470,000 clones, roughly 87% of them appearing once. Residents of about 25 US areas, aged roughly 18 to 89 years, made up the participants. This record belongs to a study of blood T cell repertoires in COVID-19. The wider study: From the United States, Italy and Spain came samples of acute and convalescent COVID-19. Sources were T cells, B-cell-depleted T cells, or PBMCs; the material itself was cDNA or gDNA.

Sequencing was carried out using PBMCs or T cells enriched from blood (not recorded which). This clonotype originated in a woman under 30 who had recovered from COVID-19.

The CDR3 DNA reads TGTGCCAGCAGCTTCGGGGGTTCGGGTGGCTACACCTTC. Translated: CASSFGGSGGYTF. V gene TRBV11-2 combines with J gene TRBJ1-2, with a possible D match to TRBD1 (5 bases). There are 13 residues in the CDR3. CDR1 SGHAT and CDR2 FQNNGV come from the germline V gene. Trimming removed 3 bases from V and 7 bases from J, with 12 bases in between. The variable domain in full, with the rest retrieved from reference TRBV11-2 and TRBJ1-2, is EAGVAQSPRYKIIEKRQSVAFWCNPISGHATLYWYQQILGQGPKLLIQFQNNGVVDDSQLPKDRFSAERLKGVDSTLKIQPAKLEDSAVYLCASSFGGSGGYTFGSGTRLTVV.